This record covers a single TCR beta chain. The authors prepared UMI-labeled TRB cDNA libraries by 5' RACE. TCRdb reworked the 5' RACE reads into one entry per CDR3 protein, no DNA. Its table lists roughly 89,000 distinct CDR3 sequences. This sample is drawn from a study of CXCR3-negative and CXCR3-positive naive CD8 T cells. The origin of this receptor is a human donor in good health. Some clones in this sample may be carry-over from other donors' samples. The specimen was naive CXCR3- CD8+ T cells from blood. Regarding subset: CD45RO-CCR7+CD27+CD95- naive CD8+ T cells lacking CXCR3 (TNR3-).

Here the CDR3 reads CASSKGSPGRLTSGNTIYF. This chain joins TRBV21-1 and TRBJ1-3; TCRdb's assignment of TRBD1 cannot be checked, as there is no DNA. TRBV21-1 is assigned pseudogene status. This CDR3 is 19 amino acids long.